This TCR beta chain was documented in a study of cytomegalovirus exposure and HLA in healthy donors. V lost 1 base and J 5 bases, leaving 13 bases between the germline ends. The CDR3 sequence is 14 residues long. Germline CDR1 is SGHRS and CDR2 is YFSETQ. With 60 Vbeta and 13 Jbeta primers, the PCR was carried out. This table comes from immunoSEQ multiplex PCR, and its TCRdb copy is limited to in-frame clones, with some not included. This table holds approximately 220,000 clones, about 70% found once. This chain links TRBV5-1 with TRBJ2-7; maybe TRBD2 (5 bases). The sequenced material came from PBMCs. The sequence was obtained from a woman in her 30s in good health and CMV-seronegative. The CDR3 coding sequence is TGCGCCAGCAGCTTGCGGGGATTTACCCACGAGCAGTACTTC. Translating gives CASSLRGFTHEQYF.